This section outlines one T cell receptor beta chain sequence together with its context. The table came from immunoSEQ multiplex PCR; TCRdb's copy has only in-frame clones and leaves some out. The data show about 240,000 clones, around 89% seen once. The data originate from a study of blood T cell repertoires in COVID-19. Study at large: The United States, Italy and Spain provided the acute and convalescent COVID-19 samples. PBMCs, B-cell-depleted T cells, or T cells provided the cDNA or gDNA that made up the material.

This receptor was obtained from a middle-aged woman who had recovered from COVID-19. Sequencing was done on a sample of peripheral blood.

The CDR3 coding sequence is TGCGCCAGCCGGGGGACTCTAAATTCACCCCTCCACTTT. This gives the protein CASRGTLNSPLHF. The chain uses TRBV5-1 and TRBJ1-6; a weak D match, TRBD1 (5 bases). This CDR3 is built from 13 residues. V was trimmed by 7 bases and J by 7 bases, leaving 12 bases between them. Germline values: CDR1 SGHRS, CDR2 YFSETQ.